This TCR beta chain was profiled in a study of blood T cells in healthy people across ages. Study-wide points: Researchers said unsorted PBMCs prevented a conclusive naive versus antigen-experienced comparison.

With a J-beta primer mix and a sample-barcoded 5' primer, a second PCR ran about 7 to 12 cycles. Each CDR3 protein gets one entry after TCRdb re-called the 5' RACE reads with MiXCR. The sample records hundreds of thousands of distinct CDR3 sequences, approximately 44% being singletons. Germline V gene data show CDR1 as KGHSH and CDR2 as LQKENI. The CDR3 is 14 amino acids. In regard to this clonotype: Its antigen is currently unknown. Germline is not matched at one junction end, which may reflect a read error.

The chain carries TRBV18 and TRBJ1-2; D unclear. Sequencing was done on a sample of blood. The origin of this receptor is a man in his 60s in good health. CDR3 DNA: TGTGCTAGCTCACCATCTATTTCTAACTATGGCTACACCTTC. The encoded protein is CASSPSISNYGYTF.